The 2 T cell receptor beta chains reported below all come from one sample, sequenced in a study of blood T cell repertoires in COVID-19. Sequencing used immunoSEQ multiplex PCR; TCRdb keeps in-frame clones, though not all of them. The sample consists of 150,000 to 200,000 clones, approximately 88% of them appearing once. Specimen: PBMCs or T cells enriched from blood (not recorded which). Receptor source: a woman aged 60-70 years who had recovered from COVID-19.

The CDR3 is CASRSQETQYF. Here the CDR3 DNA reads TGTGCCAGCAGGTCACAAGAGACCCAGTACTTC. V usage is TRBV12-3 or TRBV12-4 and J usage is TRBJ2-5; the D is unclear. This CDR3 has 11 amino acids. V dropped 6 bases and J dropped 2 bases, with 4 bases sitting between them.

V and J are TRBV4-1 and TRBJ1-3; tentatively, D is TRBD1 (6 bases). The germline gives CDR1 MGHRA, CDR2 YSYEKL. This CDR3 has 15 residues. V was pared by 1 base and J by 8 bases, with 15 bases between. CDR3 in DNA: TGCGCCAGCAGCCAAGTGAGCAGGGGAATAGACACCATATATTTT. Translation gives CASSQVSRGIDTIYF.